This T cell receptor (beta chain) was captured by sequencing in a study of siplizumab effects on memory and regulatory T cells. Assays captured about 10^5 TCR templates per sample. Clones were sequenced by immunoSEQ multiplex PCR, and TCRdb holds only the in-frame ones, with some missing. Found here are 100,000 or so clones, around nine tenths of them singletons; the top ten hold around 12%. Study results and caveats: Unstimulated subset assignment was obtained for only a minor fraction of alloreactive clones. Naive T cells appeared more diverse than memory cells and seemed to be major alloresponse contributors.

About this clone: The antigen is unknown.

The specimen was non-Treg CD4+ T cells sorted from blood. This clonotype was sampled from a human donor in good health.

Written as DNA, the CDR3 is TGTGCCATCGCTTCCGTACGATCTGGAAACACCATATATTTT. Translating it yields CAIASVRSGNTIYF. The chain combines TRBV10-3 with TRBJ1-3; D unclear. Germline V gives CDR1 ENHRY, CDR2 SYGVKD. Trimming took off 8 bases at V and 1 base at J, with 12 bases between the two ends. The CDR3 runs to 14 residues.